This entry features one T cell receptor (beta chain) sequence. Researchers ran the PCR with 60 Vbeta and 13 Jbeta primers. Original processing notes: It was a later analysis that counted roughly 80 million unique TCR beta chains, of which about 10 million were shared. Assay: immunoSEQ multiplex PCR; the TCRdb copy retains only in-frame clones and omits some. D and trimming come from the DNA, and the V and J calls and clone size come from that table. The table lists roughly 130,000 clones, roughly 71% of them singletons. These data come from a study of cytomegalovirus exposure and HLA in healthy donors. The trim removed 0 bases at V and 5 bases at J, leaving 13 bases unmatched. CDR1 SGDLS and CDR2 YYNGEE come from the germline V gene. This CDR3 has 17 residues.

The receptor's source is a woman in her 50s in good health and CMV-seropositive. The specimen was PBMCs. This chain joins TRBV9 and TRBJ2-5; 7 positions match TRBD2. The CDR3 coding sequence is TGTGCCAGCAGCGTAGTGACCCCTGGAGCGGGGAAGGAGACCCAGTACTTC. This encodes CASSVVTPGAGKETQYF.